This T cell receptor beta chain was captured by sequencing in a study of blood T cell repertoires in COVID-19. Repertoires were generated with immunoSEQ multiplex PCR, while TCRdb's copy carries only in-frame clones and drops some. Among 250,000 to 400,000 clones listed, around 84% were seen once. In its sample, this clone was seen many times. Germline trimming cut 10 bases from V and 4 bases from J; bases unmatched to any gene: 6. CDR1 and CDR2 from the germline V gene are SNHLY and FYNNEI. The length of the CDR3 is 12 residues. The sequencing input was PBMCs or T cells enriched from blood (not recorded which). This receptor was identified in a woman aged 25 to 39 who had been exposed to COVID-19. The chain has TRBV2 and TRBJ1-1, with 7 nucleotides matching TRBD1. The CDR3 DNA is TGTGCCACCGGAGGGGGCGGCACTGAAGCTTTCTTT. Protein product: CATGGGGTEAFF.